The text below deals with one T cell receptor beta chain. No antigen is known for it. Nothing much larger sits one base from this clone, and base qualities are not available. The V end gives up 5 bases and the J end 6 bases, leaving 11 bases in the junction not matched to a gene. Via the germline V gene, CDR1 is SGHTA and CDR2 FQGNSA. CDR3 length: 15 amino acids, cysteine to phenylalanine. The retained sequence is limited to the CDR3, 45 bases, with the frame set at the first base. TCRbeta CDR3 regions were amplified from genomic DNA using the immunoSEQ Assay, a bias-controlled multiplex PCR. Under the source paper's analysis protocol: The number of nucleated cells in each sample was estimated from the amplification of reference gene primers within the assay. To quantify the absolute abundance of each unique TCRbeta CDR3 rearrangement, sequence reads were collapsed and filtered. For each sample, productive Simpson clonality was calculated as the square root of Simpson's diversity index over productive rearrangements. TCRdb re-hosts the immuneACCESS table, in-frame sequences only. Its copies lack some clones; in the studies checked, an unresolved V gene accounts for under half of them, and the cause for the rest is not known. Clone size and the V and J calls come from that table; the DNA yielded D and trimming. The sample contains about 75,000 clones, 80% to 90% of them found a single time. Clones ranked in the top ten supply approximately 20% of the sample.

This entry belongs to a study of blood T cell repertoires in COVID-19 (dated by TCRdb to the early 2020s). Regarding the complete study: Collaborator samples came from the United States, Italy and Spain and covered acute and convalescent phases of COVID-19. The prospective study material was composed of cDNA or gDNA derived from T cells, B-cell-depleted T cells, or PBMCs. The dataset comprised deeply sampled blood TCRbeta repertoires from subjects exposed to, actively infected with, or recovered from COVID-19. The repertoires were released in a freely available public database meant as a resource for research on the immune response to SARS-CoV-2. The samples were drawn from two sources: the first 160 participants of the ongoing ImmuneRACE study, and 950 to 1,500 subjects contributed by 6 global collaborators. The sample metadata nearly always contained a de-identified subject ID, COVID-19 status, age in years and sex. Where HLA class I and class II types were available, the types were taken from metadata supplied by the sample provider, not from assay-based typing. Overall study results and their limits: The quantity of clinical and demographic metadata differed by source and by participant and was supplied without curation.

Collaborating institutions collected whole blood in K2EDTA tubes following their own protocols. Collaborator samples were shipped for TCRbeta analysis as frozen whole blood, isolated PBMCs, or DNA extracted from either sample type. The sample consisted of peripheral blood. The clonotype comes from a woman in her 50s with acute or convalescent COVID-19. The receptor chain draws on TRBV7-2 and TRBJ2-3; TRBD1 matches 7 bases in the middle. The CDR3 here reads CASSLSSSRGDTQYF. The sequenced DNA: TGTGCCAGCAGCCTATCAAGCTCCAGGGGGGATACGCAGTATTTT.